This TCR beta chain originates from a study of CD8+ T cells in alopecia areata. The CDR3 extends over 11 amino acids. Trimming left V 4 bases short and J 7 bases short, with 6 bases between. The germline gives CDR1 SGDLS, CDR2 YYNGEE. cDNA prepared by RNA extraction and subsequent reverse transcription served as the template for sequencing. The data were produced by immunoSEQ multiplex PCR, yet TCRdb's version contains in-frame clones alone and is incomplete. The sample consists of some 82,000 clones, about 53% of them appearing once. The chain has TRBV9 and TRBJ2-1; no clear D. This TCR came from a human donor with alopecia areata. Sequencing was carried out using NKG2D-high CD8+ T cells sorted from blood. The CDR3 loop reads CASSLFNEQFF. The CDR3 DNA sequence: TGTGCCAGCAGCTTGTTTAATGAGCAGTTCTTC. Full variable domain (outside the CDR3, taken from reference TRBV9 and TRBJ2-1): DSGVTQTPKHLITATGQRVTLRCSPRSGDLSVYWYQQSLDQGLQFLIQYYNGEERAKGNILERFSAQQFPDLHSELNLSSLELGDSALYFCASSLFNEQFFGPGTRLTVL.